The 22 T cell receptor beta chains below all came from one sample that was sequenced in a study of blood T cell repertoires in COVID-19 (dated by TCRdb to 2018 to 2021). The method behind the library was the immunoSEQ multiplex PCR assay. Imported from immuneACCESS, the table was reduced by TCRdb to in-frame sequences with V and J called. These copies leave out some clones; in studies compared against another copy, an unresolved V gene accounts for under half, and the cause of the remainder is not known. The sample profile shows approximately 200,000 clones; roughly nine tenths of them were found once. The ten largest clones capture 1% to 1.4% of the sample. The sequenced material came from peripheral blood. The receptors here all came from a man aged 25-45 years with acute or convalescent COVID-19.

The chain uses TRBV6-1 and TRBJ1-2, with D perhaps TRBD1 (5 bases). The germline V and J ends were trimmed by 6 bases and 7 bases, with 27 bases remaining between them. The length of the CDR3 is 17 residues. Germline V gene data show CDR1 as MNHNS and CDR2 as SASEGT. CDR3 sequence reads: CASRERSGQGFLGGYTF. CDR3 in DNA: TGTGCCAGCAGGGAACGGAGTGGCCAGGGTTTTCTTGGTGGCTACACCTTC.

The V call is TRBV30, the J call TRBJ2-7, with a weak D call TRBD1 (6 bases). The CDR3 totals 12 residues. Germline-derived CDR1 and CDR2 are GTSNPN and SVGIG (reference sequence). V dropped 5 bases and J dropped 3 bases, with 11 bases sitting between them. The CDR3 loop is CAWGQGIYEQYF. CDR3 sequence (DNA): TGTGCCTGGGGCCAGGGGATCTACGAGCAGTACTTC.

The chain carries TRBV6-2 or TRBV6-3 and TRBJ1-2; D is undetermined. The CDR3 totals 10 residues. The V and J ends lost 4 bases and 7 bases respectively, with 4 bases between them. Germline loops: CDR1 MNHEY, CDR2 SVGEGT. CDR3 coding DNA: TGTGCCAGCAGTTTGAGTGGCTACACCTTC. Translated: CASSLSGYTF.

The chain links TRBV5-5 to TRBJ1-1, with 7 bases matching TRBD1. The junction had 2 bases not matched to a gene; V was cut back by 4 bases and J by 2 bases. This CDR3 contains 13 residues. Germline loops: CDR1 SGHKS, CDR2 YYEKEE (reference sequence). The CDR3 DNA reads as TGTGCCAGCAGCGGGACAGTAAACACTGAAGCTTTCTTT. It translates to CASSGTVNTEAFF.

V is TRBV12-3 or TRBV12-4 and J is TRBJ1-1; possibly TRBD1 for D (6 bases). The CDR3 loop spans 13 amino acids. Trimming cost V 6 bases and J 5 bases, with 13 bases left between them. The DNA of the CDR3 is TGTGCCAGCAGCCGGGGAAGGGGGACTGAAGCTTTCTTT. It is translated as CASSRGRGTEAFF.

V is TRBV7-8 and J is TRBJ1-4; TRBD1 aligns across 7 bases. The CDR3 extends over 14 amino acids. V was clipped by 5 bases and J by 5 bases; unmatched bases: 5. Germline CDR1 and CDR2: SGHVS and FQNEAQ. CDR3 nucleotides: TGTGCCAGCAGCGGGACAGCACTAAATGAAAAACTGTTTTTT. Translated, it gives CASSGTALNEKLFF.

This rearrangement joins TRBV6-5 to TRBJ1-5; 11 positions match TRBD1. CDR1 and CDR2 from the germline V gene are MNHEY and SVGAGI. The CDR3 runs to 15 residues. V lost 8 bases and J lost 5; bases outside the gene matches: 8. The CDR3 DNA sequence: TGTGCCAGCTTTTCCGGGACAGGGGGGGATCAGCCCCAGCATTTT. Its protein product is CASFSGTGGDQPQHF.

In DNA, the CDR3 is TGTGCCAGCACCTCACTAGCGGGGTCAAGCTCCTACGAGCAGTACTTC. Encoded protein: CASTSLAGSSSYEQYF. This sequence joins TRBV7-8 and TRBJ2-7; 10 bases are a match to TRBD2. The germline gives CDR1 SGHVS, CDR2 FQNEAQ. Trimming at V came to 7 bases and at J to 0 bases, leaving 9 bases not matched to a gene. This CDR3 spans 16 amino acids. The full variable domain, completed using reference TRBV7-8 and TRBJ2-7, is GAGVSQSPRYKVAKRGQDVALRCDPISGHVSLFWYQQALGQGPEFLTYFQNEAQLDKSGLPSDRFFAERPEGSVSTLKIQRTQQEDSAVYLCASTSLAGSSSYEQYFGPGTRLTVT.

The rearrangement uses TRBV30 and TRBJ2-5; D uncertain. This CDR3 comprises 14 residues. The ends were cut back, 2 bases at V and 1 base at J, with 11 bases in the middle. Germline CDR1 GTSNPN, CDR2 SVGIG (reference sequence). The DNA for the CDR3 is TGTGCCTGGAGTCGGCAGGCTTTCCAAGAGACCCAGTACTTC. It translates to CAWSRQAFQETQYF.

V and J are TRBV6-5 and TRBJ1-1; D is unclear. The CDR3 totals 13 residues. V shed 6 bases and J shed 0 bases, with 8 bases lying between them. Germline values: CDR1 MNHEY, CDR2 SVGAGI. The CDR3 bases are TGTGCCAGCAGCCCCTATATGAACACTGAAGCTTTCTTT. As protein: CASSPYMNTEAFF.

The chain is built from TRBV29-1 and TRBJ2-7, with 7 bases identical to TRBD2. The germline gives CDR1 SQVTM, CDR2 ANQGSEA. This CDR3 has 13 residues. The DNA of the CDR3 is TGCAGTTTCGCAGCGGGACTCCTCTACGAGCAGTACTTC. Protein product: CSFAAGLLYEQYF.

The table lists this clone with many counts. The chain recombines TRBV4-1 with TRBJ2-3; 9 nucleotides agree with TRBD2. J lost 6 bases, V lost 0 bases, and 1 base had no gene match. Germline V lookup: CDR1 MGHRA, CDR2 YSYEKL. The CDR3 runs to 14 residues. The CDR3 sequence: CASSQDTSGDTQYF. CDR3 DNA sequence: TGCGCCAGCAGCCAAGATACTAGCGGGGATACGCAGTATTTT.

This rearrangement joins TRBV18 to TRBJ1-2; D is possibly TRBD1 (5 bases). The CDR3 sequence is 14 residues long. CDR1 and CDR2 from the germline V gene are KGHSH and LQKENI. V was clipped by 3 bases and J by 6 bases, with 14 bases between them. The CDR3 loop reads CASSPTTDPHGYTF. In nucleotides, the CDR3 is TGTGCCAGCTCACCTACGACAGACCCCCATGGCTACACCTTC.

This clone was seen a few times. The chain recombines TRBV4-1 with TRBJ1-1; D is undetermined. This CDR3 spans 14 amino acids. V was trimmed by 0 bases and J by 1 base, leaving 6 bases between them. From germline, CDR1 is MGHRA and CDR2 YSYEKL. CDR3 in amino acids: CASSQEMRNTEAFF. CDR3 nucleotide sequence: TGCGCCAGCAGCCAAGAGATGCGGAACACTGAAGCTTTCTTT.

The chain couples TRBV4-1 to TRBJ2-5, with TRBD1 as a possible D gene (6 bases). The V and J ends lost 2 bases and 5 bases respectively, with 15 bases between them. This CDR3 has 15 residues. Germline CDR1 MGHRA, CDR2 YSYEKL. The CDR3 DNA sequence: TGCGCCAGCAGCCAAAAGATTGGGGGCGCGGAGACCCAGTACTTC. Its translation is CASSQKIGGAETQYF.

The chain has TRBV28 and TRBJ1-5, with 7 nucleotides matching TRBD1. This CDR3 comprises 15 residues. Germline V lookup: CDR1 MDHEN, CDR2 SYDVKM. Trimming cost V 7 bases and J 4 bases; bases outside gene matches: 10. The DNA for the CDR3 is TGTGCCAGCATTCCAGGACAGGTCCGGAATCAGCCCCAGCATTTT. Translation: CASIPGQVRNQPQHF.

The chain has TRBV5-1 and TRBJ1-6; 8 bases align to TRBD1. CDR3 length equals 15 residues. The trim removed 2 bases at V and 8 bases at J, leaving 6 bases unmatched. Germline CDR1 and CDR2: SGHRS and YFSETQ. The CDR3 loop reads CASSFTGGTDSPLHF. CDR3 bases: TGCGCCAGCAGCTTTACAGGGGGGACTGATTCACCCCTCCACTTT.

CDR3 coding DNA: TGCGCCAGCAGCTCGACTAGCGGGGAGCAGTTCTTC. Its protein is CASSSTSGEQFF. This chain joins TRBV5-1 and TRBJ2-1, with 10 positions matching TRBD2. CDR3 length equals 12 residues. J gave up 10 bases and V 3 bases, and 1 base lay outside the gene matches. The germline V gene has CDR1 SGHRS and CDR2 YFSETQ.

This rearrangement joins TRBV6-5 to TRBJ1-1; TRBD1 is a possible D gene (5 bases). Trimming left V 7 bases short and J 3 bases short, with 15 bases between. The germline gives CDR1 MNHEY, CDR2 SVGAGI. The length of the CDR3 is 14 residues. The CDR3 DNA follows: TGTGCCAGCACCGAAGTGGGGGGTTACACTGAAGCTTTCTTT. It is translated as CASTEVGGYTEAFF.

This clone was seen at least ten times. V is TRBV3-1 (or the pseudogene TRBV3-2) and J is TRBJ1-1; 7 bases align to TRBD1. Germline values: CDR1 LGHDT, CDR2 YNNKEL (reference sequence). The length of the CDR3 is 15 residues. V was pared by 4 bases and J by 1 base, with 6 bases of the junction left unmatched. The CDR3 protein is CASSRRQGQNTEAFF. In nucleotides, the CDR3 is TGTGCCAGCAGCCGCCGACAGGGCCAGAACACTGAAGCTTTCTTT.

This chain links TRBV28 with TRBJ2-2; 7 nucleotides line up with TRBD2. V was pared by 6 bases and J by 0 bases, with 4 bases of the junction left unmatched. The germline CDR1 and CDR2 sequences are MDHEN and SYDVKM. The CDR3 is 15 residues long. Written as DNA, the CDR3 is TGTGCCAGCAGGGCAGCGGGGACGAACACCGGGGAGCTGTTTTTT. It specifies CASRAAGTNTGELFF.

This chain connects TRBV3-1 (or the pseudogene TRBV3-2) to TRBJ1-2; 8 positions agree with TRBD1. This CDR3 contains 13 residues. Germline loops: CDR1 LGHDT, CDR2 YNNKEL (reference sequence). The V and J ends lost 6 bases and 7 bases, in that order; junction bases with no gene match: 7. This chain's CDR3 is CASSHGQGTGYTF. CDR3 DNA sequence: TGTGCCAGCAGTCACGGACAGGGAACTGGCTACACCTTC.